Listed below are T cell receptor beta chains from one sample, sequenced in a study of T cells expressing NK-cell markers. TCRdb re-called the 5' RACE reads and gives one entry per CDR3 protein, without DNA. This table holds about 460,000 distinct CDR3 sequences. The material sequenced was blood T cells: a sorted CD56 or NKG2C T cell subset, CD4+ or CD8+ T cells, or bulk PBMC T cells (not recorded which). These receptors originate from a woman between 50 and 59 years old in good health. Each CDR3 is given with its conserved first and last residue.

>TRBJ2-1|TRBV12-3/TRBV12-4|15
CASSASGTLGNEQFF
>TRBJ2-1|TRBV28|12
CASSPQGTLWFF
>TRBJ1-1|TRBV4-1|15
CASSQDRTGGTEAFF
>TRBJ2-1|TRBV27|12
CASSTDYNEQFF
>TRBJ2-1|TRBV29-1|15
CSTIYPAGGYNEQFF
>TRBJ2-5|TRBV7-8|12
CASSLWEETQYF
>TRBJ2-1|TRBV5-1|15
CASSAYTGNHNEQFF
>TRBJ1-2|TRBV4-2|14
CASSPAGQGVGYTF
>TRBJ1-6|TRBV23-1|17
CASSQSGSTHYNSPLHF
>TRBJ1-1|TRBV12-3/TRBV12-4|15
CASRQGSKTGFGAFF
>TRBJ2-1|TRBV10-3|14
CAITAGFPLDEQFF
>TRBJ2-1|TRBV3-1|15
CASRSTGTSGGEQFF
>TRBJ2-1|TRBV6-1|14
CASKWTSGYNEQFF
>TRBJ2-3|TRBV3-1|14
CASSQGPSTDTQYF
>TRBJ2-3|TRBV6-1|16
CASSPGGPGVTDTQYF
>TRBJ2-4|TRBV20-1|15
CSASPALGGENIQYF
>TRBJ2-6|TRBV9|15
CASSVAAGPANVLTF
>TRBJ2-3|TRBV6-2/TRBV6-3|21
CASSYSGGLLRGVSSTDTQYF
>TRBJ1-1|TRBV7-9|20
CASRSKVGLGQGSIGTEAFF
>TRBJ2-5|TRBV7-8|13
CASSSTGDETQYF
>TRBJ2-1|TRBV12-3/TRBV12-4|17
CASSFTLGLGGFGEQFF
>TRBJ1-2|TRBV6-6|13
CASHPGEGYGYTF
>TRBJ1-1|TRBV2|14
CAILQGAGNTEAFF
>TRBJ2-1|TRBV2|13
CASSSGTSDEQFF
>TRBJ2-4|TRBV6-6|15
CASSRTTGKQDIQYF
>TRBJ2-7|TRBV10-3|11
CAISWDYEQYF
>TRBJ2-5|TRBV29-1|12
CSVQRVLETQYF